The T cell receptor (beta chain) described here comes from a study of spatial heterogeneity in lung cancer (dated by TCRdb to between 2018 and 2021). For context, the study as a whole: Beta-chain transcripts were consistently detected in greater numbers than alpha-chain transcripts, which likely reflected higher beta-chain transcript abundance. In the raw uncorrected reads, each unique combination of TCR and UMI appeared more than ten times on average. Both alpha and beta chains were TCR-sequenced in 200 to 250 tumor regions, about 69 matched nontumor lung samples and 56 PBMC samples obtained at surgery. In non-small cell lung cancer, the study quantitatively compared TCR alpha and beta repertoires across several tumor regions, matched nontumor lung, and blood. Nonsynonymous mutation counts, determined by whole-exome sequencing of tumor tissue, were related to features of the TCR repertoire. In tumor regions, TCR transcript counts showed a strong correlation with a T cell transcriptional module score derived from matched bulk RNA-seq. Summary of the overall study and its limitations: The count of ubiquitous expanded TCRs correlated with the count of ubiquitous nonsynonymous mutations, and the count of regional expanded TCRs correlated with the count of regional nonsynonymous mutations. Estimated TCR-seq coverage of tumor T cells was only around 7.1% for alpha chains and approximately 14% for beta chains. The tumor nonsynonymous mutation count correlated with the number of expanded intratumoral alpha and beta TCRs. Confirming at a functional level the hypothesis that regional TCRs recognize regional mutations was considered to require additional single-cell paired TCR alpha and beta sequencing.

About this clonotype itself: The antigen it binds to is not known. Per-base qualities were not stored, and no clone one base away is much larger.

Libraries were constructed by 5' RACE. TCRdb shows the sequencer as NextSeq 500. The TCR library protocol attached a unique molecular identifier to each TCR cDNA molecule to allow correction of PCR and sequencing errors. Turning to the authors' computational methods: TCR identification, UMI-based error correction and CDR3 extraction were performed with Decombinator tools. TCRs above a frequency of 2 per 1,000, corresponding to the top 1% of the tumor frequency distribution, were defined as expanded. Expanded tumor TCRs statistically deemed absent (corrected P<0.05) from at least one tumor region were classed as regional, and all other expanded tumor TCRs were classed as ubiquitous. Rényi diversity was computed with the R vegan package after subsampling each repertoire 100 times to 5,000 TCRs. CDR3 similarity networks were constructed using string-kernel similarity of amino acid triplets, with links drawn between CDR3s whose pairwise similarity was above 0.82. TCRdb applied fastp at Q25 and MiXCR to the public reads, then kept only in-frame beta chains. Under each unique CDR3 protein, matching rows form one entry showing the most common genes and DNA. TCRdb's processing, not the authors' own work, is the source of the V and J calls. The sample table lists under 20,000 distinct CDR3 sequences, roughly 5.8% of them with a count of one. Under 13% of the sample is taken by the ten largest.

The CDR3 spans 15 residues, from the cysteine through the phenylalanine. Kept here is only the CDR3 DNA, which spans 45 bases and is read in frame from base 1. From V the trimming removes 0 bases and from J it removes 3 bases, while the gene matches leave 5 bases of the junction unaccounted for. CDR1 DFQATT and CDR2 SNEGSKA are derived from the germline V gene (reference sequence). The meaning of the sample's time point label: sample taken at primary tumor resection. Donors were around 69 patients with early-stage, untreated non-small cell lung cancer from the lung TRACERx cohort. Without any cell sorting, TCR sequencing was performed on whole RNA extracted either from tumor and nontumor lung tissue or from cryopreserved PBMC samples. A patient was chosen for TCR sequencing only when enough RNA was available from at least two tumor regions. A lung pathologist reviewed the tumor and adjacent nontumor lung specimens before the specimens were selected.

The TCR comes from a female donor with early-stage non-small cell lung cancer. The V and J segments used are TRBV20-1 and TRBJ2-7; 10 of the junction bases match TRBD1. The sample was lung tumor tissue, taken at surgery. The nucleotides are TGCAGTGCTAGAGATATCGGACAGGGGGTCTACGAGCAGTACTTC. This sequence encodes CSARDIGQGVYEQYF.